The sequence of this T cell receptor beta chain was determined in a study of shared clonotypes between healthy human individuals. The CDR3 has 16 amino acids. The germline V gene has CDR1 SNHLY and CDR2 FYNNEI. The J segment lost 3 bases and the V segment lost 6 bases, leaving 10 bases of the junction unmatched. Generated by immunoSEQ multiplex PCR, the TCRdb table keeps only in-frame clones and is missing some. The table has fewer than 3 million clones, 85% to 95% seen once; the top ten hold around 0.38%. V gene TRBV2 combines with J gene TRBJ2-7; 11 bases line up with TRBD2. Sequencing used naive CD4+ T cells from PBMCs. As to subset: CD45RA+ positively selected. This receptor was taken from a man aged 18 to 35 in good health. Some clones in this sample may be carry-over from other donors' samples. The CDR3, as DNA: TGTGCCAGCAGACTAGCGGGAGTGTTTTTGGGCTACGAGCAGTACTTC. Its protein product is CASRLAGVFLGYEQYF.